The 18 T cell receptor beta chains in this list originate from one sample, sequenced in a study of CD8 T cells in Susac syndrome. Random hexamers served to reverse transcribe roughly 0.45 to 1 ug RNA. TCRdb recomputed calls from the immunoSEQ multiplex PCR reads with MiXCR, one row per CDR3 protein. The repertoire holds around 170,000 distinct CDR3 sequences, with just under 95% as singletons. Specimen: CD8+ T cells from PBMCs. Source of these receptors: a human donor with Susac syndrome.

This sequence joins TRBV24-1 and TRBJ2-1; tentatively, D is TRBD2 (5 bases). CDR3 size: 14 residues. Trimming removed 5 bases from V and 3 bases from J, with 10 bases in between. Germline V gene lookup returns CDR1 KGHDR and CDR2 SFDVKD. In DNA, the CDR3 is TGTGCCACCAGTGTTGGCGGAGGCTACAATGAGCAGTTCTTC. Protein: CATSVGGGYNEQFF.

This chain links TRBV20-1 with TRBJ1-1, with D perhaps matching TRBD1 (5 bases). The CDR3 is 14 residues long. V lost 1 base and J lost 4, with 13 bases in between. The germline V gene has CDR1 DFQATT and CDR2 SNEGSKA (reference sequence). The CDR3, as DNA: TGCAGTGCTAGAGTCGGGGGGGGGATCACTGAAGCTTTCTTT. It is translated as CSARVGGGITEAFF.

The genes are TRBV4-2 and TRBJ2-1, with 9 positions matching TRBD2. Unmatched junction bases numbered 15, after V lost 1 base and J lost 8 bases. In germline, CDR1 is LGHNA, CDR2 YNFKEQ. The CDR3 totals 18 residues. For the CDR3, the DNA is TGTGCCAGCAGCCAAGGGCCTCTTTCCCGCGGGGGGGCGTATGAGCAGTTCTTC. Its protein is CASSQGPLSRGGAYEQFF.

CDR3 sequence: CASSQDPRAAEKLFF. CDR3 bases: TGCGCCAGCAGCCAAGATCCCAGGGCGGCGGAAAAACTGTTTTTT. The chain uses TRBV4-1 and TRBJ1-4; the D gene is possibly TRBD1 (5 bases). Per germline, CDR1 MGHRA and CDR2 YSYEKL. V was cut by 0 bases and J by 8 bases, with 13 bases left in between. This CDR3 spans 15 amino acids.

The chain recombines TRBV20-1 with TRBJ2-7; no firm D call. The CDR3 spans 15 residues. Germline lookup yields CDR1 DFQATT and CDR2 SNEGSKA (reference sequence). V lost 2 bases, J lost 2 bases, and 16 bases lay in between. The CDR3 sequence: CSARPPHRAAYEQYF. The CDR3 DNA reads as TGCAGTGCTAGACCTCCACACCGGGCCGCCTACGAGCAGTACTTC.

The chain combines TRBV7-9 with TRBJ2-5; 10 nucleotides match TRBD2. After removal of 5 bases from V and 5 bases from J, the junction contained 8 bases not matched to a gene. There are 15 residues in the CDR3. Germline values: CDR1 SEHNR, CDR2 FQNEAQ (reference sequence). The CDR3 DNA reads as TGTGCCAGCAGCGCGAGCGGGGGGGCTATGGAGACCCAGTACTTC. As protein: CASSASGGAMETQYF.

This rearrangement joins TRBV3-1 to TRBJ2-1; unclear D gene. Germline V CDR1 and CDR2: LGHDT, YNNKEL (reference sequence). V gave up 4 bases and J gave up 9 bases, with 10 bases separating them. The CDR3 is 12 amino acids. The chain's CDR3 is CASSLNSREQFF. The CDR3 DNA reads TGTGCCAGCAGCCTTAACTCCCGTGAGCAGTTCTTC.

The chain combines TRBV18 with TRBJ2-4; D gene uncertain. The CDR3 is 14 residues long. Trimming took off 0 bases at V and 6 bases at J, with 9 bases between the two ends. Germline values: CDR1 KGHSH, CDR2 LQKENI. This chain's CDR3 is CASSPPETANIQYF. The CDR3 coding sequence is TGTGCCAGCTCACCACCGGAGACGGCAAACATTCAGTACTTC.

This clonotype appeared a few times. The chain joins TRBV28 to TRBJ1-4, with D possibly TRBD1 on 6 matching bases. Germline V CDR1 and CDR2: MDHEN, SYDVKM. The V end was cut by 5 bases, the J end by 5 bases, with 6 bases between. The CDR3 is 12 residues long. DNA of the CDR3: TGTGCCAGCAGTCAGGGGAATGAAAAACTGTTTTTT. Translating gives CASSQGNEKLFF.

The chain has TRBV18 and TRBJ1-4, with 7 bases matching TRBD1. The ends lost 3 bases at V and 5 bases at J; junction bases unmatched: 6. The V gene's germline CDR1 is KGHSH and CDR2 LQKENI. The CDR3 runs to 15 residues. For the CDR3, the DNA is TGTGCCAGCTCACCGAACCGGGACAGCAATGAAAAACTGTTTTTT. It yields the protein CASSPNRDSNEKLFF. Filled out from reference TRBV18 and TRBJ1-4, the complete variable domain reads NAGVMQNPRHLVRRRGQEARLRCSPMKGHSHVYWYRQLPEEGLKFMVYLQKENIIDESGMPKERFSAEFPKEGPSILRIQQVVRGDSAAYFCASSPNRDSNEKLFFGSGTQLSVL.

In nucleotides, the CDR3 is TGCGCCAGCGGGGGTCCAGATACGCAGTATTTT. Protein: CASGGPDTQYF. The V and J genes are TRBV5-1 and TRBJ2-3; D could derive from TRBD1 or TRBD2 (5 bases each). The ends were cut back, 7 bases at V and 4 bases at J, with 7 bases in the middle. CDR1 SGHRS and CDR2 YFSETQ come from the germline V gene. The length of the CDR3 is 11 residues.

The genes are TRBV6-5 and TRBJ2-7; the match to TRBD1 covers 8 bases. V gave up 6 bases and J gave up 0 bases; unmatched junction bases: 7. The CDR3 loop spans 15 amino acids. Looked up from germline, CDR1 is MNHEY and CDR2 is SVGAGI. This chain's CDR3 is CASSPRQGISYEQYF. The CDR3 DNA follows: TGTGCCAGCAGCCCTAGACAGGGGATCTCCTACGAGCAGTACTTC.

The chain combines TRBV27 with TRBJ2-5; 11 nucleotides align to TRBD2. Per the germline V gene, CDR1 is MNHEY and CDR2 is SMNVEV (reference sequence). The V gene end was trimmed by 5 bases and the J gene end by 4 bases; junction bases not matched to a gene: 6. The CDR3 spans 15 residues. The CDR3 region is CASSVSGGAGETQYF. The CDR3 DNA reads as TGTGCCAGCAGTGTTAGCGGGGGGGCCGGAGAGACCCAGTACTTC.

The chain uses TRBV13 and TRBJ2-7; 8 bases agree with TRBD2. With 2 bases clipped from V and 9 bases from J, the junction kept 15 bases outside the gene matches. Germline CDR1 reads PRHDT; CDR2 reads FYEKMQ (reference sequence). The length of the CDR3 is 16 residues. CDR3 residues: CASSLSEGRQRGWQYF. The CDR3 bases are TGTGCCAGCAGCTTAAGCGAGGGTAGGCAGCGGGGGTGGCAGTACTTC.

Regarding this clonotype: The germline gene is not matched at one end of the junction; a read error may be the cause. The V call is TRBV3-1, the J call TRBJ2-7; D ambiguous. The CDR3 sequence is 12 residues long. The germline V gene has CDR1 LGHDT and CDR2 YNNKEL (reference sequence). CDR3 sequence: CASSPETTSKIF. The CDR3 DNA sequence: TGTGCCAGCAGCCCAGAGACAACAAGCAAAATATTC.

V is TRBV19 and J is TRBJ1-2; tentative D call: TRBD1 (6 bases). There are 13 residues in the CDR3. V gave up 7 bases and J gave up 2 bases, with 11 bases separating them. The germline CDR1 and CDR2 sequences are LNHDA and SQIVND (reference sequence). The CDR3 loop is CASTSTGNYGYTF. The CDR3 DNA reads TGTGCCAGTACATCAACAGGGAACTATGGCTACACCTTC.

This chain joins TRBV7-8 and TRBJ2-7; 11 positions match TRBD1. Unmatched junction bases numbered 4, after V lost 6 bases and J lost 6 bases. The CDR3 covers 13 residues. Germline lookup yields CDR1 SGHVS and CDR2 FQNEAQ. CDR3 in DNA: TGTGCCAGCAGGAAGGACAGGGGGCGCGAGCAGTACTTC. Translation: CASRKDRGREQYF.

The chain joins TRBV4-2 to TRBJ2-3; D remains ambiguous. The CDR3 length is 14 residues. Germline V lookup: CDR1 LGHNA, CDR2 YNFKEQ. Trimming left V 1 base short and J 5 bases short, with 10 bases between. DNA for the CDR3: TGTGCCAGCAGCCAAGGGGTAGGGTTAGATACGCAGTATTTT. It yields the protein CASSQGVGLDTQYF.